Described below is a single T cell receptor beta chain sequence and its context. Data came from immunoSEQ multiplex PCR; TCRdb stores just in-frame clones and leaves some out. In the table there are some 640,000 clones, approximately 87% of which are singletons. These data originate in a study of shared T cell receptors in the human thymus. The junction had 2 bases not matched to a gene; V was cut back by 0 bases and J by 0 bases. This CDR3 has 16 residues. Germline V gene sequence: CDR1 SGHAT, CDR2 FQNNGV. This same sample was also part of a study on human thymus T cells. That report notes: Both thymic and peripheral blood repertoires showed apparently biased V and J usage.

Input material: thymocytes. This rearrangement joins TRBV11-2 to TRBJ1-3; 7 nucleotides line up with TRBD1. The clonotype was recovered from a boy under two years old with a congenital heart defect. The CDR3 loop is CASSLDRDSSGNTIYF. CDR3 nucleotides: TGTGCCAGCAGCTTAGACCGGGACAGCTCTGGAAACACCATATATTTT.